The clone carrying this TCR beta chain was found a few times. MiXCR was run by TCRdb on the RT-PCR reads, yielding one entry per CDR3 protein. This table holds 150,000 to 200,000 distinct CDR3 sequences, around 12% found once. The sample is drawn from a study of response to subunit inactivated influenza vaccine. This CDR3 comprises 13 residues. V was pared by 4 bases and J by 2 bases, with 9 bases between. CDR1 is GTSNPN and CDR2 is SVGIG in the germline V gene (reference sequence). These same data were also listed under a study on T cells expressing NK-cell markers. From that second work: It was by 5'RACE template switching with UMIs that TCR beta cDNA was made.

The chain uses TRBV30 and TRBJ1-3, with D hard to call. This clonotype was sampled from a man aged 45-65 years who received an inactivated influenza vaccine. This specimen was CD8+ T cells sorted from PBMCs, taken about 11 days after vaccination. The CDR3 DNA follows: TGTGCCTGGAAGGCGGGGACTGGAAACACCATATATTTT. Protein: CAWKAGTGNTIYF.